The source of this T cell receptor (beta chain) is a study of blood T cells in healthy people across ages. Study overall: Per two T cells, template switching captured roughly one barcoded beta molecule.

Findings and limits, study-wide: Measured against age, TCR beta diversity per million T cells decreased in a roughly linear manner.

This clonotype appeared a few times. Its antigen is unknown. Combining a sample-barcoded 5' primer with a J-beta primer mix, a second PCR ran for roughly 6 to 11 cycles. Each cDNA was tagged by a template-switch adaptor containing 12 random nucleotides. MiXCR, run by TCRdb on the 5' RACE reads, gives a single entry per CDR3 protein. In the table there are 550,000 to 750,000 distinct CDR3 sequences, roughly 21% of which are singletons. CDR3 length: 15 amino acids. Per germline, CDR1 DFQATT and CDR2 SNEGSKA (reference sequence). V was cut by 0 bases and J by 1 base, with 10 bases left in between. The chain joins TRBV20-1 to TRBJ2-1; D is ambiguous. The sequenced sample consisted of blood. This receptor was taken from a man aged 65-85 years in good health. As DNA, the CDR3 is TGCAGTGCTAGAGATCGTTTGAATTCCTACAATGAGCAGTTCTTC. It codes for CSARDRLNSYNEQFF.